The clone carrying this TCR beta chain was seen at least ten times. The antigen is unknown. Each TCR beta library was made by quantitative 5'-RACE that incorporated molecular barcodes. TCRdb reprocessed the 5' RACE reads via MiXCR and lists one record per CDR3 protein. Among under 150,000 distinct CDR3 sequences listed, roughly a tenth were seen once. These data come from a study of CD8 T cells in ankylosing spondylitis. Study-level findings and limits: Within peripheral blood, clones linked to disease were CD8+ and relatively rare. According to the report, clones linked to the disease were significantly enriched in matched synovial fluid samples taken from ankylosing spondylitis patients.

CDR3 length equals 15 residues. Germline V gene sequence: CDR1 SGHTA, CDR2 FQGNSA. V shed 1 base, J shed 6 bases, and the junction held 7 bases outside the gene matches. The receptor was isolated from a male donor with ankylosing spondylitis or in good health (not recorded which). The material sequenced was blood, either unsorted or a sorted T cell fraction (not recorded which). This rearrangement joins TRBV7-2 to TRBJ2-3, with 7 nucleotides matching TRBD1. The CDR3 DNA reads TGTGCCAGCAGCTTAGAAGGCAGGGGGATCGATACGCAGTATTTT. Translation gives CASSLEGRGIDTQYF.